This entry lists 5 T cell receptor beta chains sequenced from one sample in a study of shared clonotypes between healthy human individuals (dated by TCRdb to the early 2020s). The library relied on the immunoSEQ multiplex PCR assay. TCRdb carries this immuneACCESS record with in-frame sequences only. Its versions omit some clonotypes, under half of them owing to an unresolved V gene in the studies checked, with the rest unexplained. This sample gives millions of clones in total; 93% of them show up just once. More than 1.5% of the sample is held by the ten biggest clonotypes. For the CD8 naive samples, CD45RO-negative cells were positively selected for CCR7, yielding a CD45RA+CCR7+ population from which TemRA cells were excluded. Sample: naive CD8+ T cells from PBMCs. The label giving this sample's cell subset or site can be read as: CD45RA+CCR7+. The receptors were gathered from a young man in good health. Some clones in this sample may be carry-over from other donors' samples.

The chain recombines TRBV15 with TRBJ2-1; D not resolved. The germline gives CDR1 LNHNV, CDR2 YYDKDF (reference sequence). Trimming left V 3 bases short and J 3 bases short, with 9 bases between. CDR3 length: 14 amino acids. CDR3 bases: TGTGCCACCAGCAGGGGCTCATACTACAATGAGCAGTTCTTC. Translating it yields CATSRGSYYNEQFF.

CDR3 nucleotide sequence: TGTGCCACCAGCAGTTACCGGGACAGGGGAAAACTGTTTTTT. Protein: CATSSYRDRGKLFF. The gene calls are TRBV15 and TRBJ1-4; the match to TRBD1 covers 10 bases. Trimming took 3 bases from V and 10 from J; bases not matched to a gene: 5. This CDR3 has 14 amino acids. CDR1 is LNHNV, CDR2 YYDKDF, per germline (reference sequence).

This chain connects TRBV10-1 to TRBJ2-7; 14 nucleotides line up with TRBD2. V lost 8 bases, J lost 3 bases, and 6 bases stayed unmatched. The CDR3 contains 15 residues. The germline V gene encodes CDR1 WNHNN and CDR2 SYGVQD (reference sequence). The CDR3 loop is CASWGLAGAYYEQYF. The DNA for the CDR3 is TGCGCCAGCTGGGGACTAGCGGGAGCATACTACGAGCAGTACTTC.

This chain links TRBV27 with TRBJ2-1; 9 bases match TRBD2. The CDR3 runs to 15 residues. CDR1 is MNHEY, CDR2 SMNVEV, per germline (reference sequence). The V segment lost 3 bases and the J segment 7 bases; nucleotides outside the gene matches: 7. CDR3 sequence (DNA): TGTGCCAGCAGTTTCGGAGCGGGAGGATTAAATGAGCAGTTCTTC. As protein: CASSFGAGGLNEQFF.

The V gene is TRBV5-8, the J gene TRBJ1-2, with 7 nucleotides matching TRBD1. Germline trimming cut 2 bases from V and 0 bases from J; bases unmatched to any gene: 10. CDR1 and CDR2 (germline): SGHTS, YDEGEE. This CDR3 contains 17 residues. In DNA form, the CDR3 reads TGTGCCAGCAGCTTCCGGACAGGAGGCACGGCTAACTATGGCTACACCTTC. The encoded protein is CASSFRTGGTANYGYTF.